These 31 T cell receptor beta chains share one sample of origin, sequenced in a study of tumor-infiltrating lymphocytes in primary liver carcinoma. A constant-region primer served to make TCR beta cDNA from about 500 ng total RNA. Sequencing libraries for TCR beta derived from three nested multiplex PCR rounds that used slightly modified ARM-PCR. Researchers ran the first two PCR rounds for approximately 10 cycles each with TRBV1-TRBV30 forward primers and a C-beta reverse primer. One entry per CDR3 protein results from TCRdb running MiXCR on the multiplex PCR reads. In the table there are 100,000 or so distinct CDR3 sequences, 69% of which are singletons. Unsorted bulk tissue of roughly 17-33 mg yielded co-extracted RNA and DNA. Sequences were obtained from liver tumor tissue from sampling region 5. As for subset: tumor region T5, tumor centre. All receptors derive from a woman aged 55-69 years with primary liver carcinoma and hepatitis B virus infection.

As concerns this clonotype: No conserved phenylalanine or tryptophan ends this CDR3, so it is likely a read error. The chain joins TRBV5-4 to TRBJ2-5, with TRBD1 matching over 8 bases. This CDR3 spans 15 amino acids. Germline V gives CDR1 SGHNT, CDR2 YYREEE (reference sequence). CDR3 coding DNA: TGTGCCAGCAGCTTGGCCAGGGACAGGCAAGAGGCCCAGTACTTA. It codes for CASSLARDRQEAQYL.

This clonotype has more than one count but fewer than ten. V is TRBV5-1 and J is TRBJ2-2; a weak D match, TRBD1 (6 bases). Between the trimmed V and J ends, which lost 0 bases and 4 bases, there was a span of 10 bases. The CDR3 runs to 15 residues. Germline loops: CDR1 SGHRS, CDR2 YFSETQ. The CDR3 sequence is CASSLGGPRTGELFF. Here the CDR3 DNA reads TGCGCCAGCAGCTTGGGGGGGCCACGCACCGGGGAGCTGTTTTTT.

A word on this clonotype: The junction does not match germline at one end; this may be a read error. The chain joins TRBV11-2 to TRBJ1-3, with 9 bases that match TRBD1. The CDR3 extends over 19 amino acids. CDR1 and CDR2 (germline): SGHAT, FQNNGV. In DNA form, the CDR3 reads TGTACCAGCAGCTCATGCCCGGACAGGGGAACGTACTCTGGAAACACCATATATTTT. It translates to CTSSSCPDRGTYSGNTIYF.

Many counts were recorded for this clonotype. The genes are TRBV10-1 and TRBJ1-2, with 10 bases lining up with TRBD1. Unmatched junction bases numbered 13, after V lost 6 bases and J lost 3 bases. The CDR3 extends over 17 amino acids. The germline CDR1 and CDR2 sequences are WNHNN and SYGVQD (reference sequence). The CDR3 sequence is CASRVKDRGNLYYGYTF. CDR3 DNA: TGCGCCAGCAGAGTGAAGGACAGGGGGAACCTATACTATGGCTACACCTTC.

As concerns this clonotype: The junction departs from the called germline gene at one end, perhaps through a read error. V usage is TRBV28 and J usage is TRBJ2-7, with 9 bases matching TRBD1. The germline gives CDR1 MDHEN, CDR2 SYDVKM. CDR3 length: 15 residues. CDR3: CASTGQGPDSYEQCF. The CDR3 DNA reads TGTGCTTCAACTGGACAGGGGCCCGACTCCTACGAGCAGTGCTTC.

About this clonotype: Mismatch with germline at one junction end may stem from a read error. This sequence joins TRBV28 and TRBJ1-5; D is ambiguous. The CDR3 spans 12 residues. Germline CDR1 is MDHEN and CDR2 is SYDVKM. The CDR3 region is CASSLQHQLQHF. In DNA form, the CDR3 reads TGTGCCAGCAGCCTACAGCATCAGCTCCAGCATTTT.

As regards this clonotype: Mismatch with germline at one junction end may stem from a read error. The chain links TRBV6-1 to TRBJ1-5; D is ambiguous. CDR1 MNHNS and CDR2 SASEGT come from the germline V gene. The CDR3 has 15 amino acids. This chain's CDR3 is CASGPTKSGNQPQYF. CDR3 in DNA: TGTGCCAGCGGCCCGACCAAGTCGGGCAATCAGCCCCAATATTTT.

Details on this clonotype: A much larger clone sits a single nucleotide away, making a read error possible. The J gene is TRBJ1-1, the V gene TRBV6-4; D might be TRBD1 (5 bases). Looked up from germline, CDR1 is MRHNA and CDR2 is SNTAGT. V lost 5 bases to trimming and J lost 6 bases, with 13 bases between them. This CDR3 is built from 13 residues. The CDR3 nucleotides are TGTGCCAGCAGTCGTGAGGGGAGCGCTGAAGCTTTCTTT. It specifies CASSREGSAEAFF.

About this clonotype: With a much larger clone just one base away, this may be a read error. This chain connects TRBV5-4 to TRBJ2-7, with 12 nucleotides matching TRBD2. CDR1 is SGHNT and CDR2 is YYREEE in the germline V gene (reference sequence). V lost 4 bases, J lost 5 bases, and 10 bases stayed unmatched. CDR3 length equals 16 residues. Here the CDR3 DNA reads TGTGCCAGCAGCCCGGGGGGACTAGCGGGTTCCCACGAGCAGTACTTC. This gives the protein CASSPGGLAGSHEQYF.

Turning to this clonotype: A clone one base away is much larger, so this may be a read error. The chain links TRBV7-8 to TRBJ1-1; D uncertain. The germline V and J ends were trimmed by 3 bases and 4 bases, with 15 bases remaining between them. Germline CDR1 reads SGHVS; CDR2 reads FQNEAQ. The CDR3 loop spans 15 amino acids. The CDR3 region is CASSLKRNMSTEAFF. The CDR3 DNA reads TGTGCCAGCAGCTTGAAAAGGAACATGAGCACTGAAGCTTTCTTT.

This clonotype is labeled as medium-sized. The chain couples TRBV12-3 or TRBV12-4 to TRBJ2-7, with TRBD2 identical over 7 bases. Trimming at V came to 6 bases and at J to 5 bases, leaving 13 bases not matched to a gene. This CDR3 has 15 amino acids. The CDR3 reads CASSQETGGRNEQYF. CDR3 nucleotides: TGTGCCAGCAGCCAAGAAACGGGAGGTCGGAACGAGCAGTACTTC.

In this sample, this clonotype turned up once. This may stem from a read error, because a much larger clone lies one nucleotide away. The rearrangement links TRBV28 to TRBJ2-1; D call uncertain. Germline V gene lookup returns CDR1 MDHEN and CDR2 SYDVKM. The CDR3 runs to 15 residues. CDR3 amino acids: CTSRSDSSSYNEQFF. The DNA for the CDR3 is TGTACCAGCCGCTCAGACTCCTCCTCCTACAATGAGCAGTTCTTC.

As for this clonotype: This may be a read error, as it is one base from a much larger clone. J is TRBJ1-2 and V is TRBV7-9; 7 bases agree with TRBD1. CDR1 SEHNR and CDR2 FQNEAQ come from the germline V gene (reference sequence). The CDR3 extends over 15 amino acids. The CDR3: CASSHGTAGTYDYTF. CDR3 DNA: TGTGCCAGCAGCCACGGGACAGCAGGCACCTATGACTACACCTTC.

This clonotype was observed a few times. A much larger clone is a single base away; this may be a read error. This sequence joins TRBV28 and TRBJ2-7; D call uncertain. The CDR3 covers 14 residues. Germline CDR1 is MDHEN and CDR2 is SYDVKM. V was clipped by 2 bases and J by 5 bases, with 13 bases between them. The chain's CDR3 is CASSLPSRWDEQYF. The CDR3, as DNA: TGTGCCAGCAGTTTACCCTCCAGGTGGGACGAGCAGTACTTC.

V is TRBV28 and J is TRBJ2-7; a weak D match, TRBD2 (5 bases). CDR1 and CDR2 from the germline V gene are MDHEN and SYDVKM. There are 12 residues in the CDR3. The CDR3 DNA reads TGTGTCATCCAAGGGAGCTCCTACGAGCAGTACTTC. It encodes CVIQGSSYEQYF.

This clonotype was observed many times. V gene TRBV4-2 combines with J gene TRBJ2-3; tentatively, D is TRBD2 (7 bases). The V gene's germline CDR1 is LGHNA and CDR2 YNFKEQ. The CDR3 is 16 amino acids. V gave up 2 bases and J gave up 4 bases, with 16 bases separating them. CDR3 protein: CASSQRGEGWSDTQYF. The CDR3 DNA sequence: TGTGCCAGCAGCCAAAGGGGGGAGGGATGGTCAGATACGCAGTATTTT.

On this clonotype itself: One end of the junction fails to match germline, which may point to a read error. The chain has TRBV11-1 and TRBJ2-2; the D gene is possibly TRBD2 (5 bases). Germline CDR1 is SGHAT and CDR2 is FQDESV (reference sequence). This CDR3 has 12 amino acids. The CDR3 nucleotides read TGTGCCAACAGCTTCGGAGCCGGGGAGCTGTTATTT. It yields the protein CANSFGAGELLF.

A word on this clonotype: At one end the junction does not follow the germline gene, possibly because of a read error. The chain couples TRBV11-2 to TRBJ2-3, with D unresolved. Germline values: CDR1 SGHAT, CDR2 FQNNGV. This CDR3 contains 15 residues. The CDR3, as DNA: TGTGTCAGCAGCTTAAAGTTGTGGAACACAGATACGCAGTATTTT. This encodes CVSSLKLWNTDTQYF.

On this clonotype itself: A single base separates this from a much larger clone, so it may be a read error. This chain connects TRBV5-5 to TRBJ2-2; tentatively, D is TRBD1 (6 bases). The CDR3 consists of 14 residues. Germline V gene data show CDR1 as SGHKS and CDR2 as YYEKEE (reference sequence). CDR3 protein: CASTLDSFSGELFF. CDR3 in DNA: TGTGCCAGCACCTTGGACAGTTTTTCTGGGGAGCTGTTTTTT.

Comments on this clonotype: At one boundary the junction diverges from the germline segment, which might be a read error. This rearrangement joins TRBV11-2 to TRBJ1-6; D gene unclear. This CDR3 is 13 amino acids long. From germline, CDR1 is SGHAT and CDR2 FQNNGV. The DNA of the CDR3 is TGTGTCAGCAGCTTTGTAATGTATTCATCCCTCCACTTT. Translation gives CVSSFVMYSSLHF. Complete variable domain (other parts from reference TRBV11-2 and TRBJ1-6): EAGVAQSPRYKIIEKRQSVAFWCNPISGHATLYWYQQILGQGPKLLIQFQNNGVVDDSQLPKDRFSAERLKGVDSTLKIQPAKLEDSAVYLCVSSFVMYSSLHFGNGTRLTVT.

The chain joins TRBV12-3 or TRBV12-4 to TRBJ2-1; D is possibly TRBD2 (6 bases). V lost 10 bases, J lost 5 bases, and 18 bases lay in between. The length of the CDR3 is 14 residues. The CDR3 spells CANSLKRVHNEQFF. DNA for the CDR3: TGTGCCAACAGCTTAAAGCGGGTCCACAATGAGCAGTTCTTC.

The chain joins TRBV6-5 to TRBJ2-1; 11 bases agree with TRBD2. The CDR3 loop spans 16 amino acids. CDR1 and CDR2 (germline): MNHEY, SVGAGI. J was trimmed by 9 bases and V by 5 bases; bases with no gene match: 12. CDR3 region: CASSPPGLAVHLEQFF. The DNA of the CDR3 is TGTGCCAGCAGTCCGCCGGGACTAGCGGTCCACCTTGAGCAGTTCTTC.

A word on this clonotype: This likely comes from a read error, as the CDR3 has no conserved phenylalanine or tryptophan at its end. The chain recombines TRBV7-3 with TRBJ2-3; 8 bases line up with TRBD2. Per the germline V gene, CDR1 is SGHTA and CDR2 is FQGTGA. CDR3 length: 15 amino acids. V trimming: 2 bases; J trimming: 1 base; junction bases outside the gene matches: 2. The CDR3 nucleotides are TGTGCCAGCAGCTTAGGAGCGGGAGGCACAGATACGCAGTATGTT. This sequence encodes CASSLGAGGTDTQYV.

This clonotype was picked up many times. The CDR3 region has the DNA TGTGCCAGCAGTAGCAGAGCCGCGGGCACTGAAGCTTTCTTT. It encodes CASSSRAAGTEAFF. This sequence joins TRBV12-3 or TRBV12-4 and TRBJ1-1; no clear D. This CDR3 contains 14 residues. The ends were cut back, 5 bases at V and 4 bases at J, with 14 bases in the middle.

Comment on this clonotype: A read error is possible here, since a much larger clone lies one base away. The gene calls are TRBV11-2 and TRBJ2-7; either TRBD1 or TRBD2 may supply D (5 bases each). The CDR3 totals 13 residues. Germline V gene lookup returns CDR1 SGHAT and CDR2 FQNNGV. The CDR3 spells CVSSLGPYYEQYF. The CDR3 region has the DNA TGTGTCAGCAGCTTGGGACCTTACTACGAGCAGTACTTC.

This clonotype came up a few times. Possible read error: a much larger clone is one base away. The conserved phenylalanine or tryptophan is not found at the CDR3 terminus, so this likely reflects a read error. It is unclear where the CDR3 begins or ends on the DNA, so no DNA is shown, and the CDR3 is as TCRdb lists it. The gene calls are TRBV5-6 and TRBJ2-7; TRBD2, as called in the table, went unchecked against the DNA. Counting both end residues, the CDR3 totals 12 amino acids. Germline V gene sequence: CDR1 SGHDT, CDR2 YYEEEE. CDR3 sequence: CASSLMPGPPPI.

This chain connects TRBV6-6 to TRBJ2-5; 11 bases match TRBD2. The germline CDR1 and CDR2 sequences are MNHNY and SVGAGI (reference sequence). Trimming at V came to 6 bases and at J to 4 bases, leaving 13 bases not matched to a gene. CDR3 length equals 17 residues. The CDR3 bases are TGTGCCAGCAGCAACCCACTGACTAGCGGGACTGGAGAGACCCAGTACTTC. The encoded protein is CASSNPLTSGTGETQYF.

V and J are TRBV2 and TRBJ2-6; D is possibly TRBD2 (5 bases). The CDR3 length is 16 residues. Trimming stripped 6 bases from V and 0 bases from J, with 12 bases between. Looked up from germline, CDR1 is SNHLY and CDR2 is FYNNEI. CDR3 nucleotide sequence: TGTGCCAGCAGCTCCGGACTGTCCTCTGGGGCCAACGTCCTGACTTTC. Translation: CASSSGLSSGANVLTF.

With regard to this clonotype: At one of its ends the junction is not consistent with the germline gene, which may arise from a read error. The V gene is TRBV6-6, the J gene TRBJ1-4; unclear D gene. CDR1 is MNHNY, CDR2 SVGAGI, per germline (reference sequence). The CDR3 contains 13 residues. The CDR3 loop is CVSTEVTNGKLFF. In DNA, the CDR3 is TGTGTCAGCACAGAGGTTACTAATGGAAAACTGTTTTTT.

This clonotype was counted at least ten times. The chain couples TRBV5-4 to TRBJ1-6; D remains unclear. V gave up 0 bases and J gave up 3 bases, with 7 bases separating them. Germline CDR1 SGHNT, CDR2 YYREEE (reference sequence). The CDR3 loop spans 15 amino acids. The DNA for the CDR3 is TGTGCCAGCAGCTTGGAGGCAAACTATAATTCACCCCTCCACTTT. It specifies CASSLEANYNSPLHF.

The chain joins TRBV28 to TRBJ1-2; D not resolved. Trimming took off 7 bases at V and 6 bases at J, with 24 bases between the two ends. This CDR3 is 16 amino acids long. Germline V gene lookup returns CDR1 MDHEN and CDR2 SYDVKM. CDR3 nucleotide sequence: TGTGCCAGCAACCTCCCCGGCGGCATATCTCGACATGGCTACACCTTC. This translates into CASNLPGGISRHGYTF.